A single sample is the source of the 8 T cell receptor beta chains below, sequenced in a study of T cells in tuberculosis (dated by TCRdb to about 2018). This specimen's time point label, interpreted: new active TB diagnosis, blood taken before or within 7 days of starting treatment. Receptor amplification or capture employed the immunoSEQ multiplex PCR assay. TCRdb mirrors the immuneACCESS table, restricted to in-frame sequences. Some clones are absent from its copies; in checked studies, under half trace to an unresolved V gene, and the reason for the others is unknown. This sample is represented by under 45,000 clones; roughly 90% of them were singletons. About 2.4% of the sample is held by the ten biggest clonotypes. The source was PBMCs, collected at tuberculosis diagnosis. The receptor source for this set is an adult with tuberculosis.

The chain employs TRBV7-2 and TRBJ1-1; possible D gene TRBD1, 6 bases. In germline, CDR1 is SGHTA, CDR2 FQGNSA. With 3 bases removed from V and 1 base from J, the gap between germline ends came to 9 bases. The CDR3 extends over 14 amino acids. CDR3 region: CASSFSQGNTEAFF. CDR3 DNA: TGTGCCAGCAGCTTCTCACAGGGGAACACTGAAGCTTTCTTT.

V is TRBV5-1 and J is TRBJ2-3, with 7 bases that match TRBD1. V lost 4 bases, J lost 0 bases, and 5 bases stayed unmatched. The CDR3 loop spans 15 amino acids. Germline-derived CDR1 and CDR2 are SGHRS and YFSETQ. The CDR3 bases are TGCGCCAGCAGCACCAGGGACAGAAGCACAGATACGCAGTATTTT. It is translated as CASSTRDRSTDTQYF.

The chain uses TRBV15 and TRBJ1-1; 7 bases match TRBD1. V lost 5 bases to trimming and J lost 1 base; unmatched junction nucleotides: 7. This CDR3 comprises 15 residues. CDR1 is LNHNV, CDR2 YYDKDF, per germline (reference sequence). The CDR3 loop reads CATSPHDRANTEAFF. Written as DNA, the CDR3 is TGTGCCACCAGCCCCCACGACAGGGCGAACACTGAAGCTTTCTTT.

The chain has TRBV6-5 and TRBJ1-1; D uncertain. Germline CDR1 is MNHEY and CDR2 is SVGAGI. Trimming pared 6 bases from V and 1 base from J, leaving 12 bases between. This CDR3 comprises 14 residues. CDR3 coding DNA: TGTGCCAGCAGCCCGGTTCTCGGGAACACTGAAGCTTTCTTT. As protein: CASSPVLGNTEAFF.

The rearrangement links TRBV9 to TRBJ2-3; 13 bases agree with TRBD2. Trimming removed 1 base from V and 0 bases from J; junction bases left unmatched: 5. CDR3 length: 18 residues. Germline loops: CDR1 SGDLS, CDR2 YYNGEE. CDR3 amino acids: CASSVSTSGGVSTDTQYF. CDR3 nucleotides: TGTGCCAGCAGCGTATCCACTAGCGGGGGGGTTAGCACAGATACGCAGTATTTT.

This rearrangement joins TRBV9 to TRBJ2-7; no definite D call. The V end was cut by 3 bases, the J end by 0 bases, with 16 bases between. Germline V gene lookup returns CDR1 SGDLS and CDR2 YYNGEE. CDR3 length: 16 residues. The chain's CDR3 is CASSDKLSSPSYEQYF. In DNA form, the CDR3 reads TGTGCCAGCAGCGACAAACTTAGCAGCCCCTCCTACGAGCAGTACTTC.

V is TRBV5-1 and J is TRBJ2-1, with a weak D call TRBD2 (7 bases). Looked up from germline, CDR1 is SGHRS and CDR2 is YFSETQ. The CDR3 sequence is 15 residues long. Deletions cut 1 base from V and 10 bases from J, with 18 bases between. The CDR3 DNA reads as TGCGCCAGCAGCTTGAGAGGGGGGGCCGAAGGAGAGCAGTTCTTC. Its protein product is CASSLRGGAEGEQFF.

This clone showed up just a few times. The chain carries TRBV6-6 and TRBJ2-3; 7 nucleotides line up with TRBD2. CDR3 length: 16 amino acids. V lost 0 bases, J lost 6 bases, and 9 bases stayed unmatched. CDR1 is MNHNY and CDR2 is SVGAGI in the germline V gene (reference sequence). The CDR3 spells CASSYSSGEGRDTQYF. For the CDR3, the DNA is TGTGCCAGCAGTTACTCGAGCGGGGAGGGAAGGGATACGCAGTATTTT.